This T cell receptor (beta chain) is from a study of PD-L1 blockade in urothelial cancer. Study-wide background: Patients, treated from about 2014 onward, received atezolizumab 1,200 mg intravenously every 3 weeks. Patients' prior chemotherapy regimens numbered 0 to 3. Blood was evaluated 3 weeks (second dose) and 6 weeks after therapy began.

About this clone: Its antigen is unidentified.

Sequencing used immunoSEQ multiplex PCR; TCRdb keeps in-frame clones, though not all of them. The table records tens of thousands of clones, about four fifths of them present only once. Study-wide results and limits: Greater 3-week expansion of tumor-associated blood clones was recorded for durable-benefit patients.

The sample's time point: pretreatment peripheral blood. The TCR was taken from a man in his 60s with urothelial cancer. This material consisted of PBMCs, taken around atezolizumab (anti-PD-L1) treatment.

The CDR3: CASRPLQGSFGYTF. CDR3 nucleotide sequence: TGCGCCAGCCGACCACTACAGGGTTCTTTCGGCTACACCTTC. V usage is TRBV5-1 and J usage is TRBJ1-2; D is perhaps TRBD1 (6 bases). This CDR3 region has 14 residues. CDR1 and CDR2 from the germline V gene are SGHRS and YFSETQ. Trimming stripped 7 bases from V and 8 bases from J, with 21 bases between.